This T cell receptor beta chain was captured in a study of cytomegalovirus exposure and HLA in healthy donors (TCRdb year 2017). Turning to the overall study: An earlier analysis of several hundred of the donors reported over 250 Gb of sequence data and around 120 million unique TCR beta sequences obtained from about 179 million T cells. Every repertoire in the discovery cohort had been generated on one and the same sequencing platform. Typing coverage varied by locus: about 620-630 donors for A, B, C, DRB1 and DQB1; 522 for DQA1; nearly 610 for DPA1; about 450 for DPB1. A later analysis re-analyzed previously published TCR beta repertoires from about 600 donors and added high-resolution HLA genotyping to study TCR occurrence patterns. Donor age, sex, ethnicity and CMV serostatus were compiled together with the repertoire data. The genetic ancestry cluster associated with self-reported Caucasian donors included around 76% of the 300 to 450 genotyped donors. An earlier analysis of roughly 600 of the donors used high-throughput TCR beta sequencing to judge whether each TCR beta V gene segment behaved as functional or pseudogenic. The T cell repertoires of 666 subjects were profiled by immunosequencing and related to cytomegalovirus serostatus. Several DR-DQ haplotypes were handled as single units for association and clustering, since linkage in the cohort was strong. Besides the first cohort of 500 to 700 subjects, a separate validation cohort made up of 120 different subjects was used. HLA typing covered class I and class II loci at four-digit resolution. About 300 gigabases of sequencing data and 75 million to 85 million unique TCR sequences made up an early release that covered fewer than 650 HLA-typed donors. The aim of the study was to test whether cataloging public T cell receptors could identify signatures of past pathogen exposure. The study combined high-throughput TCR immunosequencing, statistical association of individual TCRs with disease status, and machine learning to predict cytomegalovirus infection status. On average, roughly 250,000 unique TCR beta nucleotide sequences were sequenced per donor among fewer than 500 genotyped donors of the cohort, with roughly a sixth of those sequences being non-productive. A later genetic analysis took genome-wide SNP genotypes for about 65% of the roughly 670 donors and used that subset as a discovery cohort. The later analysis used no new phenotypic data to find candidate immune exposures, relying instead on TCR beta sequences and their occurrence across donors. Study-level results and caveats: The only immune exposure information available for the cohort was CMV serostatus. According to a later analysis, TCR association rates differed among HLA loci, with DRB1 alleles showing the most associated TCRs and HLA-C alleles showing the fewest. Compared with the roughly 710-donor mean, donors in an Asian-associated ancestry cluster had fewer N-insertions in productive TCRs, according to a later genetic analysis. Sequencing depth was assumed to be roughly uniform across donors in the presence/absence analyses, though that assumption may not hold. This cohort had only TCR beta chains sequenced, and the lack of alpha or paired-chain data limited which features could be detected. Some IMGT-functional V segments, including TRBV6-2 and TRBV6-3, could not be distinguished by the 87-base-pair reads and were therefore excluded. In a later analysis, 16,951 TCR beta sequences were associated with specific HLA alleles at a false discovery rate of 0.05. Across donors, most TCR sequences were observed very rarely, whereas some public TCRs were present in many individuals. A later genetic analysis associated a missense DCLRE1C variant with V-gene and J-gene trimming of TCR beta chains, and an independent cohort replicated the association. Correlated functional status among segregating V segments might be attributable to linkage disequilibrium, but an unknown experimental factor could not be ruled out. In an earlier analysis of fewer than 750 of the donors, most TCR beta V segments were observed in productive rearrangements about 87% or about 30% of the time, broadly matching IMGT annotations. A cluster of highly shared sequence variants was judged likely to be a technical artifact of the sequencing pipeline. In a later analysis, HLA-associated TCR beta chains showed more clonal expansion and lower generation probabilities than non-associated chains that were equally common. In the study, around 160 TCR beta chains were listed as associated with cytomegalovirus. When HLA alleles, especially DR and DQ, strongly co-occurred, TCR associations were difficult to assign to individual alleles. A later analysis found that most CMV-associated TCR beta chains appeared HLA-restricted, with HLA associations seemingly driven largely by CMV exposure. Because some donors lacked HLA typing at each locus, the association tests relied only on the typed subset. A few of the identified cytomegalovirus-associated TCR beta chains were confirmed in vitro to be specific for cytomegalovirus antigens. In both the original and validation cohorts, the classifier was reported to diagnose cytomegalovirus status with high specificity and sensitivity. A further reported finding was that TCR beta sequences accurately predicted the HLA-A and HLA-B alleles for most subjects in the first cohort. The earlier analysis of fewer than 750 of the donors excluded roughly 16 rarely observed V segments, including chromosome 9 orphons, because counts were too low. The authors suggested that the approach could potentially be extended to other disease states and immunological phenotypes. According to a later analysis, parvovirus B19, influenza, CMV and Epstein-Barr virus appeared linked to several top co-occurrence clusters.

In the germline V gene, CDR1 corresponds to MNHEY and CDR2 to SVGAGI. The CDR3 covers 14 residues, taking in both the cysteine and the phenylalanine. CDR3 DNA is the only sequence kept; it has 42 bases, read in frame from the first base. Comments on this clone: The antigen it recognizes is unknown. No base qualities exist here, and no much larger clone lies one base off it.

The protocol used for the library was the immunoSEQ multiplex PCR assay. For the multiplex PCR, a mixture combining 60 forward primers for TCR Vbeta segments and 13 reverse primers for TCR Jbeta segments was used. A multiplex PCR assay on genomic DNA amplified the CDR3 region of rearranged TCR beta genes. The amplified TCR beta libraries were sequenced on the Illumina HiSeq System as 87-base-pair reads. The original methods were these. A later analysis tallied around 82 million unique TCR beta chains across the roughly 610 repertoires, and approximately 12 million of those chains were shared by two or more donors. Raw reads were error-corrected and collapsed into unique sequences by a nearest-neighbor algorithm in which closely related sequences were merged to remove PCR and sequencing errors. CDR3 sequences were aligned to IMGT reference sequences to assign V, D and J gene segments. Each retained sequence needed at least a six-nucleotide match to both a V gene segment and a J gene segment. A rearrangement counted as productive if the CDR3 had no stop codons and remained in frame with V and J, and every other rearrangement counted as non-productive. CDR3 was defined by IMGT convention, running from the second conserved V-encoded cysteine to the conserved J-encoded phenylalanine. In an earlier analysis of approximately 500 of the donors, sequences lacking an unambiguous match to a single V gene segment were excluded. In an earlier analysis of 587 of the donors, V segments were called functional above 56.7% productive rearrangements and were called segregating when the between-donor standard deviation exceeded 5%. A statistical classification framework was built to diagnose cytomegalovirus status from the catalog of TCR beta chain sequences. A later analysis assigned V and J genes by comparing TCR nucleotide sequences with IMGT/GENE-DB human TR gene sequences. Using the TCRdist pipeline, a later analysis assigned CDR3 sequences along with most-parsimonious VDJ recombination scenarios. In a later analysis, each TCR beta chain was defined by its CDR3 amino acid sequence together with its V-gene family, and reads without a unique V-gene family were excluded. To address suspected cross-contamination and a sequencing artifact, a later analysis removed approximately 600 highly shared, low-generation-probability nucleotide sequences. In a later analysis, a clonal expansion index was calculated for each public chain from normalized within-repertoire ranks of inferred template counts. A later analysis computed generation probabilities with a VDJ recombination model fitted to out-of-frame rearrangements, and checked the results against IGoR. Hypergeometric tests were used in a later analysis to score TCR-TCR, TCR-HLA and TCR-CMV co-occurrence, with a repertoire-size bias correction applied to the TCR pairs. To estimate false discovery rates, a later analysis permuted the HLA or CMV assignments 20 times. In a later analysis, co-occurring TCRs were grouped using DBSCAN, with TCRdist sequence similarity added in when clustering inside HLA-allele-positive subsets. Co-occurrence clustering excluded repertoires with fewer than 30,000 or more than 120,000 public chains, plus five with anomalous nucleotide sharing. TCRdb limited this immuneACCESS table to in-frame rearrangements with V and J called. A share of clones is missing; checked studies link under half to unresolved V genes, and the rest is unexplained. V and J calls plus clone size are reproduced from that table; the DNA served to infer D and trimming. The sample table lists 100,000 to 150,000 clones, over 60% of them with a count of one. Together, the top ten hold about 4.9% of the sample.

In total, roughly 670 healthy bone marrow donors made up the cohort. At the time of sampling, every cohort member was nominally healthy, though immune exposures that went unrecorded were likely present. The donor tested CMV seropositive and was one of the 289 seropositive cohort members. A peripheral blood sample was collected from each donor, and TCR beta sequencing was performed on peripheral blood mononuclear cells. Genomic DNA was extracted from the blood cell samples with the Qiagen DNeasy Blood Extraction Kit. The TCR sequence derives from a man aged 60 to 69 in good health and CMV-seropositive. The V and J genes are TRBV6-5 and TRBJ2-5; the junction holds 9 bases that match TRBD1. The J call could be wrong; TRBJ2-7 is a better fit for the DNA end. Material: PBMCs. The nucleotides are TGTGCCAGCAGAATGGGACAGGGTTACTACGAGCAGTACTTC. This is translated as CASRMGQGYYEQYF.